The T cell receptor beta chain described here comes from a study of cytotoxic CD8 clonotypes in ibrutinib-treated CLL. Measured with immunoSEQ multiplex PCR; TCRdb has only the in-frame clones, and not every one. The sample yields 14,000 or so clones, 64% seen once. Germline CDR1 SQVTM, CDR2 ANQGSEA. With V trimmed by 0 bases and J by 6 bases, 8 bases remained unmatched. CDR3 size: 15 residues. Material: PBMCs, obtained before ibrutinib treatment. The chain is built from TRBV29-1 and TRBJ2-7; 10 nucleotides agree with TRBD1. The clonotype was recovered from a human donor with chronic lymphocytic leukemia. The CDR3 DNA follows: TGCAGCGTTGAAGATCCCGGGACAGGGGTCGTCGAGCAGTACTTC. Translation gives CSVEDPGTGVVEQYF.